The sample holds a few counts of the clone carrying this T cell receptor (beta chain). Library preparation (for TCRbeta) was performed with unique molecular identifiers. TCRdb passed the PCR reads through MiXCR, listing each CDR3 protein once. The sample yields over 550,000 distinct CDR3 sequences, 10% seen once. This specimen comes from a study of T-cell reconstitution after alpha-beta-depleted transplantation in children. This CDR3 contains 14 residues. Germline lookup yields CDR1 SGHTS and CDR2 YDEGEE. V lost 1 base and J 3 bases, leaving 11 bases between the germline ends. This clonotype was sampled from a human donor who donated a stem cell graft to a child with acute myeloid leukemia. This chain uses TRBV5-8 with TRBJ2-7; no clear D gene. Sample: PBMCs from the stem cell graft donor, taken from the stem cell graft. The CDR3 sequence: CASSLRDLVYEQYF. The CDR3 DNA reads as TGTGCCAGCAGCTTGCGCGATCTGGTCTACGAGCAGTACTTC.